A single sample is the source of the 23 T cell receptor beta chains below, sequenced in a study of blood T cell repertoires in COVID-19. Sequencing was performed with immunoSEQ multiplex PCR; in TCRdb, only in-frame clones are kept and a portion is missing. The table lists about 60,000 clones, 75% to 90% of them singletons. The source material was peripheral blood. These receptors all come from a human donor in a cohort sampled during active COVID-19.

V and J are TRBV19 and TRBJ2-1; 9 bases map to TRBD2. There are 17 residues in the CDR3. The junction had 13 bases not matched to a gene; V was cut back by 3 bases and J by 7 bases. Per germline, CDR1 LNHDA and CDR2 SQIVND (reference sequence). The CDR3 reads CASSIPLRGGRGNEQFF. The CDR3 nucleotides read TGTGCCAGTAGTATTCCCCTTCGTGGCGGGAGGGGGAATGAGCAGTTCTTC.

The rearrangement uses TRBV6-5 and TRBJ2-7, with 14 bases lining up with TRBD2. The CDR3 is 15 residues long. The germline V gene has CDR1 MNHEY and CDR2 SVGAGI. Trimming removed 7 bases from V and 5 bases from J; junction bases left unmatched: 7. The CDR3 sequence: CASNGRTSGRNEQYF. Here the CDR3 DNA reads TGTGCCAGCAACGGCCGGACTAGCGGGAGGAACGAGCAGTACTTC.

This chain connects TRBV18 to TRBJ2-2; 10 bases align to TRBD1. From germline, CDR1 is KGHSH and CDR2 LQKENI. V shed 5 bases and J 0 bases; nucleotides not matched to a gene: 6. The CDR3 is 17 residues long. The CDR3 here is CASSIGTGATNTGELFF. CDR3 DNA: TGTGCCAGCTCAATTGGGACAGGGGCCACGAACACCGGGGAGCTGTTTTTT.

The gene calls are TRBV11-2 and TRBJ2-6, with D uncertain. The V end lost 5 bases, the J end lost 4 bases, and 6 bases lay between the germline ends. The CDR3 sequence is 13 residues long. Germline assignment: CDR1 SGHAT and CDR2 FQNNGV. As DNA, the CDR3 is TGTGCCAGCAGCAATTCGGGGGCCAACGTCCTGACTTTC. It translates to CASSNSGANVLTF.

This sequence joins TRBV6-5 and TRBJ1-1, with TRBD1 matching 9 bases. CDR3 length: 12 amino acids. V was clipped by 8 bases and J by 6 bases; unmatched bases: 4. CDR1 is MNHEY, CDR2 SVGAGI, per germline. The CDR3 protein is CASGTGLPEAFF. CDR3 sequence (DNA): TGTGCCAGCGGGACAGGGCTGCCTGAAGCTTTCTTT.

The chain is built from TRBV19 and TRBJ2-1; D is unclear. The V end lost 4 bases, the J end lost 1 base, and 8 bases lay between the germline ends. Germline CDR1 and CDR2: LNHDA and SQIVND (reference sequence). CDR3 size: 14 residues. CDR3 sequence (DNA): TGTGCCAGTAGTACCACCGGGTCCTACAATGAGCAGTTCTTC. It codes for CASSTTGSYNEQFF.

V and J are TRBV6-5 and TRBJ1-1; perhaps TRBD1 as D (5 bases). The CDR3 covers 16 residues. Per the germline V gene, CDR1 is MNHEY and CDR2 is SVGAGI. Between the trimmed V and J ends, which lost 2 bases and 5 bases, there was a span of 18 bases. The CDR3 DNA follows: TGTGCCAGCAGTTACGAGAGCAGGGCGATTGGAACTGAAGCTTTCTTT. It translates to CASSYESRAIGTEAFF.

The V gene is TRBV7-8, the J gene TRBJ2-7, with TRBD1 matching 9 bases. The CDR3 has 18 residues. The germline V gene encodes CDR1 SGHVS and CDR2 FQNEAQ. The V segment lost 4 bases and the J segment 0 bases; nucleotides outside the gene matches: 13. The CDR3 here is CASSSRSNRTGASYEQYF. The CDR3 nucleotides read TGTGCCAGCAGCTCGCGCTCAAATAGGACAGGGGCCTCCTACGAGCAGTACTTC. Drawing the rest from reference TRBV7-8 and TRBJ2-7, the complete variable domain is GAGVSQSPRYKVAKRGQDVALRCDPISGHVSLFWYQQALGQGPEFLTYFQNEAQLDKSGLPSDRFFAERPEGSVSTLKIQRTQQEDSAVYLCASSSRSNRTGASYEQYFGPGTRLTVT.

This CDR3 reads CASSPELSVSYNEQFF. CDR3 DNA sequence: TGTGCCAGCAGCCCTGAGTTGTCGGTCTCCTACAATGAGCAGTTCTTC. The gene calls are TRBV9 and TRBJ2-1; D unclear. With 4 bases removed from V and 0 bases from J, the gap between germline ends came to 14 bases. This CDR3 is built from 16 residues. Germline-derived CDR1 and CDR2 are SGDLS and YYNGEE.

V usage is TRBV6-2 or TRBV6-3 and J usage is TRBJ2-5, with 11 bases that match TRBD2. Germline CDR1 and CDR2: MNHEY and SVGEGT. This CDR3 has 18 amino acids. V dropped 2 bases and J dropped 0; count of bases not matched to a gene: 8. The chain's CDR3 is CASSYSLAGGLYQETQYF. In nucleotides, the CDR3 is TGTGCCAGCAGTTACAGCTTAGCGGGGGGGCTGTACCAAGAGACCCAGTACTTC.

CDR3 residues: CASRPGQGYEQYF. The CDR3 region has the DNA TGTGCCAGCAGACCGGGACAGGGCTACGAGCAGTACTTC. The chain has TRBV2 and TRBJ2-7; 9 bases match TRBD1. Germline assignment: CDR1 SNHLY and CDR2 FYNNEI. The CDR3 covers 13 residues. J gave up 3 bases and V 6 bases, and 3 bases lay outside the gene matches. The full variable domain, completed using reference TRBV2 and TRBJ2-7, is EPEVTQTPSHQVTQMGQEVILRCVPISNHLYFYWYRQILGQKVEFLVSFYNNEISEKSEIFDDQFSVERPDGSNFTLKIRSTKLEDSAMYFCASRPGQGYEQYFGPGTRLTVT.

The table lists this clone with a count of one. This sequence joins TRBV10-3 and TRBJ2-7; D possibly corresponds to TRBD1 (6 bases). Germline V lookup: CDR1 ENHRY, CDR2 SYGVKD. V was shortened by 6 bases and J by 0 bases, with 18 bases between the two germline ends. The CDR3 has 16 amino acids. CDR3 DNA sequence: TGTGCCATCAGGGCCGGACAGTTCTCCAGCTCCTACGAGCAGTACTTC. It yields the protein CAIRAGQFSSSYEQYF.

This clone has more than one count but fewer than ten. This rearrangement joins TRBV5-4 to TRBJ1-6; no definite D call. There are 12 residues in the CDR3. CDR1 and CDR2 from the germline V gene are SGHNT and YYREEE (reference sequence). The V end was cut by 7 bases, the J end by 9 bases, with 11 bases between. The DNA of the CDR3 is TGTGCCAGCCACCAACTTGGTTCACCCCTCCACTTT. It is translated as CASHQLGSPLHF.

The chain's CDR3 is CASSESRGGLYNEQFF. CDR3 DNA sequence: TGCGCCAGCAGTGAGTCGAGGGGGGGCCTCTACAATGAGCAGTTCTTC. The chain employs TRBV10-1 and TRBJ2-1, with D possibly being TRBD2 (7 bases). This CDR3 contains 16 residues. Germline CDR1 and CDR2: WNHNN and SYGVQD (reference sequence). Trimming removed 0 bases from V and 3 bases from J, with 12 bases in between.

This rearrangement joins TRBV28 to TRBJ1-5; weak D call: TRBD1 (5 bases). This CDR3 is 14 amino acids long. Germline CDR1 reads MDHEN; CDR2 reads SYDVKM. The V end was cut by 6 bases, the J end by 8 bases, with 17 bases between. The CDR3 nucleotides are TGTGCCAGCAGCAATGGGGGGGTTACTAAGCCCCAGCATTTT. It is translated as CASSNGGVTKPQHF.

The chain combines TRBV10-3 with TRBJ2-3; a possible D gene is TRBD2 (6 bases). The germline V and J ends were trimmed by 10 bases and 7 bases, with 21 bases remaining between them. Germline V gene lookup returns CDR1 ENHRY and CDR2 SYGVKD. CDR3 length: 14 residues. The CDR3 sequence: CATATGTSPNTQYF. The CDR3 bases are TGTGCCACCGCAACCGGGACTTCCCCAAATACGCAGTATTTT.

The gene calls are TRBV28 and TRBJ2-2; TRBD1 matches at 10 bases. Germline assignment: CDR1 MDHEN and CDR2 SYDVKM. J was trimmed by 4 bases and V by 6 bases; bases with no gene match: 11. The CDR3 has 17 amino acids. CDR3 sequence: CASRSTGTGAITGELFF. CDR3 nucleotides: TGTGCCAGCAGGTCGACCGGGACAGGGGCTATCACCGGGGAGCTGTTTTTT.

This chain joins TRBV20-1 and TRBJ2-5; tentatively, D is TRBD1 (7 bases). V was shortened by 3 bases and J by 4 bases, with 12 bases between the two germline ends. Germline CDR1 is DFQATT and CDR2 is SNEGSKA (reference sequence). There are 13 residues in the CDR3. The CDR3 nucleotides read TGCAGTGCTAGTCAGGGGGGAGGAGAGACCCAGTACTTC. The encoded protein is CSASQGGGETQYF.

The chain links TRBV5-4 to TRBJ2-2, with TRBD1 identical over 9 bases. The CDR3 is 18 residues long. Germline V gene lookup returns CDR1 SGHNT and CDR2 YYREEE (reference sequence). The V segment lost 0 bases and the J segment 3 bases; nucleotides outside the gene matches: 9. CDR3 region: CASSLGLGTGLDTGELFF. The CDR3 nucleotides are TGTGCCAGCAGCTTGGGGTTAGGGACAGGGTTAGACACCGGGGAGCTGTTTTTT.

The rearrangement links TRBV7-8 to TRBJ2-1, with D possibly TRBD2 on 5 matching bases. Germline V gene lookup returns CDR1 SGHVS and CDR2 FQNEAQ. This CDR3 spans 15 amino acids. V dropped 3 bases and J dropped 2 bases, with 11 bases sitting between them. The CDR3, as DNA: TGTGCCAGCAGCTTGGCCACGGGAACCTACAATGAGCAGTTCTTC. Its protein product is CASSLATGTYNEQFF.

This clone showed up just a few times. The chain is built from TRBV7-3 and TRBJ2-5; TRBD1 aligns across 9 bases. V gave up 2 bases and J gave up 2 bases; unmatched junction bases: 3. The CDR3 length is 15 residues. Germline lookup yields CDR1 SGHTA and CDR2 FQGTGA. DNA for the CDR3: TGTGCCAGCAGCTTAGGGACAGGGAGACAAGAGACCCAGTACTTC. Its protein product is CASSLGTGRQETQYF.

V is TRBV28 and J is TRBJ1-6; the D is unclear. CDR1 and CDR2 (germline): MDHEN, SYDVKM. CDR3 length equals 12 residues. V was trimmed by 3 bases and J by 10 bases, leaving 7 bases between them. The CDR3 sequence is CASSLRSSPLHF. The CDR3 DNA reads TGTGCCAGCAGTTTGAGATCCTCACCCCTCCACTTT.

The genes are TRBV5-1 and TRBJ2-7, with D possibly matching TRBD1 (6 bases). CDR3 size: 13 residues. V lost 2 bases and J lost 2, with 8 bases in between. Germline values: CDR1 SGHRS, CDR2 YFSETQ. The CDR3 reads CASSLQGTYEQYF. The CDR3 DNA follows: TGCGCCAGCAGCTTACAGGGCACCTACGAGCAGTACTTC.